A single sample is the source of the 22 T cell receptor beta chains below, sequenced in a study of blood T cell repertoires in COVID-19. This table comes from immunoSEQ multiplex PCR, and its TCRdb copy is limited to in-frame clones, with some not included. The data contain about 260,000 clones, approximately 90% of them singletons. Specimen: PBMCs or T cells enriched from blood (not recorded which). These receptors came from a man aged 50 to 59 who had been exposed to COVID-19.

The V gene is TRBV18, the J gene TRBJ1-1, with a possible D match to TRBD1 (5 bases). The length of the CDR3 is 14 residues. The germline V gene has CDR1 KGHSH and CDR2 LQKENI. Trimming stripped 2 bases from V and 0 bases from J, with 7 bases between. CDR3 in amino acids: CASSPDRMNTEAFF. CDR3 DNA sequence: TGTGCCAGCTCACCAGACAGAATGAACACTGAAGCTTTCTTT.

A note on this clone: The sample holds other DNA sequences that translate to the same CDR3. The rearrangement uses TRBV28 and TRBJ2-7; D remains ambiguous. V lost 3 bases to trimming and J lost 4 bases, with 7 bases between them. The CDR3 covers 12 residues. Germline assignment: CDR1 MDHEN and CDR2 SYDVKM. CDR3 in DNA: TGTGCCAGCAGTTTGCCCGGTTACGAGCAGTACGTC. Translated, it gives CASSLPGYEQYV.

The gene calls are TRBV29-1 and TRBJ2-5, with D possibly being TRBD1 (6 bases). The germline gives CDR1 SQVTM, CDR2 ANQGSEA. CDR3 length equals 12 residues. V dropped 5 bases and J dropped 5 bases, with 12 bases sitting between them. In DNA, the CDR3 is TGCAGCGTTTCACAGGGCAGCGAGACCCAGTACTTC. Translating it yields CSVSQGSETQYF.

The gene calls are TRBV9 and TRBJ2-2; 14 bases fit TRBD2. V shed 3 bases and J 2 bases; nucleotides not matched to a gene: 9. The CDR3 spans 19 residues. Per germline, CDR1 SGDLS and CDR2 YYNGEE. This CDR3 is CASSARIGTSGGNTGELFF. The CDR3 bases are TGTGCCAGCAGCGCAAGAATTGGGACTAGCGGGGGAAACACCGGGGAGCTGTTTTTT. Complete variable domain (other parts from reference TRBV9 and TRBJ2-2): DSGVTQTPKHLITATGQRVTLRCSPRSGDLSVYWYQQSLDQGLQFLIQYYNGEERAKGNILERFSAQQFPDLHSELNLSSLELGDSALYFCASSARIGTSGGNTGELFFGEGSRLTVL.

V and J are TRBV7-2 and TRBJ1-1; TRBD1 might be the D (6 bases). The CDR3 has 16 residues. The V and J ends lost 5 bases and 3 bases respectively, with 19 bases between them. CDR1 and CDR2 from the germline V gene are SGHTA and FQGNSA. The CDR3 reads CASSPIYRAVDTEAFF. The CDR3 coding sequence is TGTGCCAGCAGCCCTATCTACAGGGCGGTGGACACTGAAGCTTTCTTT.

V is TRBV6-5 and J is TRBJ2-7; perhaps TRBD2 as D (5 bases). V was shortened by 6 bases and J by 0 bases, with 15 bases between the two germline ends. Per the germline V gene, CDR1 is MNHEY and CDR2 is SVGAGI. CDR3 length: 15 amino acids. CDR3 DNA sequence: TGTGCCAGCAGACCGAGTCAAGGGAGCTCCTACGAGCAGTACGTC. It is translated as CASRPSQGSSYEQYV.

This rearrangement joins TRBV27 to TRBJ1-2; 12 nucleotides agree with TRBD1. This CDR3 is 13 amino acids long. Germline V gene sequence: CDR1 MNHEY, CDR2 SMNVEV (reference sequence). Trimming took 7 bases from V and 7 from J; bases not matched to a gene: 4. Written as DNA, the CDR3 is TGTGCCAGCACCGGGACAGGGGGCGGTGGCTACACCTTC. This encodes CASTGTGGGGYTF.

V usage is TRBV3-1 (or the pseudogene TRBV3-2) and J usage is TRBJ2-1, with 9 bases that match TRBD1. Per germline, CDR1 LGHDT and CDR2 YNNKEL (reference sequence). With V trimmed by 6 bases and J by 2 bases, 5 bases remained unmatched. The CDR3 contains 15 residues. CDR3 DNA: TGTGCCAGCAGTGAAACAGGGGGCACCTACAATGAGCAGTTCTTC. Its translation: CASSETGGTYNEQFF.

The V call is TRBV6-6, the J call TRBJ1-5; D may be TRBD1 (6 bases). Between the trimmed V and J ends, which lost 7 bases and 5 bases, there was a span of 18 bases. Germline CDR1 MNHNY, CDR2 SVGAGI (reference sequence). The CDR3 extends over 15 amino acids. CDR3 protein: CASTPVIAGDQPQHF. In DNA form, the CDR3 reads TGTGCCAGCACCCCGGTTATAGCAGGGGATCAGCCCCAGCATTTT.

The chain is built from TRBV2 and TRBJ1-5; 8 bases match TRBD1. V lost 9 bases, J lost 7 bases, and 8 bases stayed unmatched. The germline V gene encodes CDR1 SNHLY and CDR2 FYNNEI. There are 13 residues in the CDR3. CDR3 in amino acids: CASNDDRGQPQHF. The CDR3 bases are TGTGCCAGTAACGATGACAGGGGACAGCCCCAGCATTTT. The full variable domain, with the rest looked up from reference TRBV2 and TRBJ1-5, is EPEVTQTPSHQVTQMGQEVILRCVPISNHLYFYWYRQILGQKVEFLVSFYNNEISEKSEIFDDQFSVERPDGSNFTLKIRSTKLEDSAMYFCASNDDRGQPQHFGDGTRLSIL.

The V gene is TRBV5-1, the J gene TRBJ2-5, with D possibly TRBD1 on 5 matching bases. Germline lookup yields CDR1 SGHRS and CDR2 YFSETQ. There are 14 residues in the CDR3. V dropped 4 bases and J dropped 1 base, with 11 bases sitting between them. CDR3 in amino acids: CASSPGAVQETQYF. DNA of the CDR3: TGCGCCAGCAGCCCTGGGGCGGTCCAAGAGACCCAGTACTTC.

This sequence joins TRBV11-2 and TRBJ1-2, with 8 bases aligning to TRBD1. The junction had 9 bases not matched to a gene; V was cut back by 5 bases and J by 1 base. From germline, CDR1 is SGHAT and CDR2 FQNNGV. This CDR3 comprises 16 residues. In DNA, the CDR3 is TGTGCCAGCAGCCCGGGACAGGATACCTATAACTATGGCTACACCTTC. As protein: CASSPGQDTYNYGYTF.

The chain is built from TRBV3-1 (or the pseudogene TRBV3-2) and TRBJ2-2, with TRBD2 identical over 8 bases. Germline CDR1 and CDR2: LGHDT and YNNKEL (reference sequence). The CDR3 is 16 amino acids. With 1 base clipped from V and 3 bases from J, the junction kept 4 bases outside the gene matches. CDR3 bases: TGTGCCAGCAGCCAAGTTAGTAGCGGGGACACCGGGGAGCTGTTTTTT. Its translation is CASSQVSSGDTGELFF.

This clone has a single count. The V and J genes are TRBV5-6 and TRBJ2-7; maybe TRBD1 (5 bases). The V and J ends lost 5 bases and 6 bases respectively, with 21 bases between them. The CDR3 covers 15 residues. Germline CDR1 reads SGHDT; CDR2 reads YYEEEE. The CDR3 coding sequence is TGTGCCAGCAGGTGGGGCGTGGCCCCCCTTTCCGAGCAGTACTTC. Protein product: CASRWGVAPLSEQYF.

This chain connects TRBV5-4 to TRBJ1-6, with TRBD1 matching 7 bases. From germline, CDR1 is SGHNT and CDR2 YYREEE (reference sequence). This CDR3 is built from 15 residues. Losses at the gene ends were 3 bases for V and 10 bases for J; bases not matched to a gene: 10. CDR3 nucleotides: TGTGCCAGCAGCTCGACCGGGAACAGGGGCTCACCCCTCCACTTT. Translating gives CASSSTGNRGSPLHF.

The rearrangement joins TRBV9 to TRBJ2-1; 8 bases map to TRBD2. Trimming cost V 4 bases and J 2 bases; bases outside gene matches: 5. Germline V gives CDR1 SGDLS, CDR2 YYNGEE. The CDR3 covers 15 residues. The CDR3 protein is CASSPIAGTYNEQFF. Written as DNA, the CDR3 is TGTGCCAGCAGCCCAATAGCGGGGACCTACAATGAGCAGTTCTTC.

The rearrangement uses TRBV12-3 or TRBV12-4 and TRBJ1-4, with D unresolved. The CDR3 covers 13 residues. V was shortened by 2 bases and J by 9 bases, with 10 bases between the two germline ends. As DNA, the CDR3 is TGTGCCAGCAGTTTACAGGCAGGTCAAAAACTGTTTTTT. Translating gives CASSLQAGQKLFF.

V and J are TRBV5-1 and TRBJ1-2, with D maybe TRBD1 (6 bases). The germline V gene has CDR1 SGHRS and CDR2 YFSETQ. V gave up 4 bases and J gave up 1 base, with 17 bases separating them. The length of the CDR3 is 16 residues. The CDR3: CASSDNLGQNNYGYTF. The CDR3 nucleotides read TGCGCCAGCAGCGACAATCTAGGACAGAATAACTATGGCTACACCTTC.

This rearrangement joins TRBV2 to TRBJ1-5; D is unresolved. The V and J ends lost 3 bases and 7 bases respectively, with 13 bases between them. Germline V gene sequence: CDR1 SNHLY, CDR2 FYNNEI. This CDR3 region has 14 residues. This CDR3 is CASSDVAGSQPQHF. The CDR3 coding sequence is TGTGCCAGCAGTGATGTGGCAGGTTCACAGCCCCAGCATTTT.

The chain combines TRBV28 with TRBJ1-3, with 8 positions matching TRBD1. Germline V gene sequence: CDR1 MDHEN, CDR2 SYDVKM. The CDR3 has 16 amino acids. Unmatched junction bases numbered 6, after V lost 5 bases and J lost 0 bases. CDR3 sequence: CASSKGQGFSGNTIYF. The DNA for the CDR3 is TGTGCCAGCAGTAAAGGACAGGGATTCTCTGGAAACACCATATATTTT.

The chain links TRBV28 to TRBJ1-5; 8 bases are a match to TRBD1. The CDR3 extends over 16 amino acids. Germline CDR1 reads MDHEN; CDR2 reads SYDVKM. J lost 0 bases, V lost 5 bases, and 6 bases had no gene match. The DNA for the CDR3 is TGTGCCAGCAGTCCCCGACAGGGGATTAGCAATCAGCCCCAGCATTTT. Its translation: CASSPRQGISNQPQHF.

This clone came up once. This sequence joins TRBV5-4 and TRBJ2-7; the match to TRBD1 covers 9 bases. The length of the CDR3 is 14 residues. V lost 1 base to trimming and J lost 6 bases; unmatched junction nucleotides: 5. The V gene's germline CDR1 is SGHNT and CDR2 YYREEE (reference sequence). The CDR3 nucleotides read TGTGCCAGCAGCTTGACCGGGACAGGGAGCGAGCAGTACGTC. Its protein is CASSLTGTGSEQYV.